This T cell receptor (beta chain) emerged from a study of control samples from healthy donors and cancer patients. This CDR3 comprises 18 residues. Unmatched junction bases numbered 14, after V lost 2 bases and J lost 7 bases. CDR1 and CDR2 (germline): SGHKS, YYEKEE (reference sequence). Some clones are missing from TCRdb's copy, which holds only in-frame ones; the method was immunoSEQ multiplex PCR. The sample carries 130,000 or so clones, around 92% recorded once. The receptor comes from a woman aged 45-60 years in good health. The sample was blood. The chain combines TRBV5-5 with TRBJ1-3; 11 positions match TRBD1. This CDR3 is CASSLLGTGGARWNTIYF. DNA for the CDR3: TGTGCCAGCAGCTTACTAGGGACAGGGGGAGCGCGGTGGAACACCATATATTTT.